The clone carrying this T cell receptor beta chain was seen only a few times. Antigen specificity is unknown. The data originate from a study of T-cell memory formation after mild COVID-19. The overall study: Largely, the TCR clusters proved donor specific.

TCRdb reprocessed the 5' RACE reads via MiXCR and lists one record per CDR3 protein. Counted here are roughly 400,000 distinct CDR3 sequences, roughly 18% occurring once; the ten biggest clones make up roughly 21%. Notes on the study in general: The appearance of some responding clones in pre-infection memory suggested that cross-reactive memory joined. CD4/CD8 balance characterized clones contracting day 15 to 85, and CD4+ skew characterized later expanders. The SARS-CoV-2 specificity of second-wave clones reaching peak at day 37 remained unverified.

Losses at the gene ends were 4 bases for V and 5 bases for J; bases not matched to a gene: 12. The CDR3 runs to 16 residues. Germline V lookup: CDR1 LGHNT, CDR2 FRNRAP. The sequence was collected from a man aged 18 to 29 who had mild COVID-19 (a few samples of this study predate the infection). Cell type and time point are not known. The rearrangement joins TRBV12-5 to TRBJ2-5; TRBD2 matches 8 bases. Sequenced input: PBMCs or a T cell subset sorted from them (not recorded which). This CDR3 is CASGSFIAGLRETQYF. In DNA form, the CDR3 reads TGTGCTAGTGGTTCATTCATAGCGGGGCTACGGGAGACCCAGTACTTC.